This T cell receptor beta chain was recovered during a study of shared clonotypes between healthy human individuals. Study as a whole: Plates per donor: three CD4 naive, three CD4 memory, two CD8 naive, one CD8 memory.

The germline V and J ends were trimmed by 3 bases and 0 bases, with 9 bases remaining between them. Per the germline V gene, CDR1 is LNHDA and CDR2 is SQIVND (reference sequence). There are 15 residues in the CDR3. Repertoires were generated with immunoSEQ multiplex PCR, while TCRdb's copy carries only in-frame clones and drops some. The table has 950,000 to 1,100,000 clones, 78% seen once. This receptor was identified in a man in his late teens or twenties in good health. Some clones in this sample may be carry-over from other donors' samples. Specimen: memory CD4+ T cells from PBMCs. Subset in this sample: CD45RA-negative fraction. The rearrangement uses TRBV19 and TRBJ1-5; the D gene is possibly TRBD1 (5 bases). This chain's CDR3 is CASSIRQSSNQPQHF. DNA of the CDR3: TGTGCCAGTAGTATTAGACAGAGTAGCAATCAGCCCCAGCATTTT. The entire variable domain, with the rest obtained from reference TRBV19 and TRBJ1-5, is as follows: DGGITQSPKYLFRKEGQNVTLSCEQNLNHDAMYWYRQDPGQGLRLIYYSQIVNDFQKGDIAEGYSVSREKKESFPLTVTSAQKNPTAFYLCASSIRQSSNQPQHFGDGTRLSIL.